This T cell receptor beta chain is from a study of shared clonotypes between healthy human individuals. Across the study: Used for every donor were three CD4 naive, three CD4 memory, two CD8 naive and one CD8 memory plate.

The genomic DNA of each subset was split evenly across several immunoSEQ plates. Assay: immunoSEQ multiplex PCR; the TCRdb copy retains only in-frame clones and omits some. The sample includes 950,000 to 1,200,000 clones, 60% to 80% of them seen just once. CDR1 and CDR2 from the germline V gene are SGHRS and YFSETQ. This CDR3 has 15 residues. The V gene lost 3 bases and the J gene lost 0 bases, with 9 bases spanning the gap. This clone was counted a few times. The J gene is TRBJ2-2, the V gene TRBV5-1, with D tentatively TRBD1 or TRBD2 (5 bases each). Sequenced: memory CD4+ T cells from PBMCs. Subset indicated: CD45RA-negative fraction. This TCR was recovered from a man aged 18 to 35 in good health. Some clones in this sample may be carry-over from other donors' samples. This CDR3 reads CASSSGTTNTGELFF. CDR3 bases: TGCGCCAGCAGCTCCGGGACCACGAACACCGGGGAGCTGTTTTTT. Complete variable domain (other parts from reference TRBV5-1 and TRBJ2-2): KAGVTQTPRYLIKTRGQQVTLSCSPISGHRSVSWYQQTPGQGLQFLFEYFSETQRNKGNFPGRFSGRQFSNSRSEMNVSTLELGDSALYLCASSSGTTNTGELFFGEGSRLTVL.